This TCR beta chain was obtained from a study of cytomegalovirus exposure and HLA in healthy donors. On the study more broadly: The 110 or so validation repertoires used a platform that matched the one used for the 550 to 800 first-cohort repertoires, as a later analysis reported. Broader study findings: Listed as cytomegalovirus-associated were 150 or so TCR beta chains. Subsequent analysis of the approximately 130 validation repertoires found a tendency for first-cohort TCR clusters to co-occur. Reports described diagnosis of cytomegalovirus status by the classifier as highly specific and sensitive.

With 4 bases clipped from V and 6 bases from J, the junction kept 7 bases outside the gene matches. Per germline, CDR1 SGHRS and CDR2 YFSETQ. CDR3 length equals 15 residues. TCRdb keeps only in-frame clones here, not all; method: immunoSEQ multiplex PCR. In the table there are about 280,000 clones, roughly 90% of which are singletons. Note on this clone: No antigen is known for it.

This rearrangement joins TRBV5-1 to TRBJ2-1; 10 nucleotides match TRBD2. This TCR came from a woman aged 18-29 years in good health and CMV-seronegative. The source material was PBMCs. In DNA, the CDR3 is TGCGCCAGCAGCCAGGGGACTAGCGAGATCAATGAGCAGTTCTTC. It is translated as CASSQGTSEINEQFF. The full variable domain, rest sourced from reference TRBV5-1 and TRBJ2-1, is KAGVTQTPRYLIKTRGQQVTLSCSPISGHRSVSWYQQTPGQGLQFLFEYFSETQRNKGNFPGRFSGRQFSNSRSEMNVSTLELGDSALYLCASSQGTSEINEQFFGPGTRLTVL.